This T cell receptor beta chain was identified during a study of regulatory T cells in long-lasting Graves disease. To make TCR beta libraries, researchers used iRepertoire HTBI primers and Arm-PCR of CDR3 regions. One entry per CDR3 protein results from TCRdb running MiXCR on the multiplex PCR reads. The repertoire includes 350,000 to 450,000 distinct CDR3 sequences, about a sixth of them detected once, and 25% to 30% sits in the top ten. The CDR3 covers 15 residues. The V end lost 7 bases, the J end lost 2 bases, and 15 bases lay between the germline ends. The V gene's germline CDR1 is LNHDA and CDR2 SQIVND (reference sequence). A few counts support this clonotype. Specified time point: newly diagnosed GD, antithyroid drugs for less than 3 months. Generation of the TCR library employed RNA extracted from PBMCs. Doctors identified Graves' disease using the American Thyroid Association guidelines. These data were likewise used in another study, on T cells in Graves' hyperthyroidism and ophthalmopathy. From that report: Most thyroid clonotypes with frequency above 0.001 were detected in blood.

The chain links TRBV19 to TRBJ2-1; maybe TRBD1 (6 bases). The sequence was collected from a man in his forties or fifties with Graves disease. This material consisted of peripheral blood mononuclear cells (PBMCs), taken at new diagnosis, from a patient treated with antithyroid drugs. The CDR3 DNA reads TGTGCCAGTAAAATCCGGACAGAGGCCTACAATGAGCAGTTCTTC. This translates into CASKIRTEAYNEQFF.